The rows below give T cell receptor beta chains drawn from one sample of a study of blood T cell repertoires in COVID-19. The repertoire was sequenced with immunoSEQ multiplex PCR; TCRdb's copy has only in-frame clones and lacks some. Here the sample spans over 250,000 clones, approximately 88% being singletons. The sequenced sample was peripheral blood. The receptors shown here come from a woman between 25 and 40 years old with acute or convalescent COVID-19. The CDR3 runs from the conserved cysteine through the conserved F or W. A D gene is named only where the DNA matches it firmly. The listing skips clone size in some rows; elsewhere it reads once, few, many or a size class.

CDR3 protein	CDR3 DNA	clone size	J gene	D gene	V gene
CASSTGLAGGVFYNEQFF	TGTGCCAGTAGTACAGGACTAGCGGGAGGGGTTTTTTACAATGAGCAGTTCTTC	.	TRBJ2-1	TRBD2	TRBV19
CASSPGLAGLRNTGELFF	TGTGCCAGCTCACCGGGACTAGCGGGATTGAGGAACACCGGGGAGCTGTTTTTT	.	TRBJ2-2	TRBD2	TRBV18
CASSPGDYGYTF	TGCGCCAGCAGCCCGGGGGACTATGGCTACACCTTC	.	TRBJ1-2	.	TRBV5-1
CASSRQGANQPQHF	TGTGCCAGCAGCCGACAGGGGGCAAATCAGCCCCAGCATTTT	.	TRBJ1-5	TRBD1	TRBV6-1
CASSQAGGWRETQYF	TGTGCCAGCAGCCAAGCAGGGGGCTGGCGGGAGACCCAGTACTTC	once	TRBJ2-5	TRBD1	TRBV14
CSASTGDNQPQHF	TGCAGTGCTAGTACAGGAGACAATCAGCCCCAGCATTTT	.	TRBJ1-5	.	TRBV20-1
CASSQYWQGARSNQPQHF	TGCGCCAGCAGCCAGTATTGGCAGGGGGCGCGGAGCAATCAGCCCCAGCATTTT	.	TRBJ1-5	TRBD1	TRBV4-3
CASSATARAGISYNEQFF	TGTGCCAGCAGCGCAACGGCGCGCGCGGGTATTTCCTACAATGAGCAGTTCTTC	.	TRBJ2-1	.	TRBV7-8
CASSQARGSYEQYF	TGCGCCAGCAGCCAAGCCAGGGGGTCCTACGAGCAGTACTTC	.	TRBJ2-7	TRBD1	TRBV4-3
CASSPRTALAKNIQYF	TGTGCCAGCAGCCCGCGGACAGCTCTAGCCAAAAACATTCAGTACTTC	.	TRBJ2-4	.	TRBV7-2
CASSPIGTSASYEQYF	TGTGCCAGCAGTCCAATCGGGACTAGCGCCTCCTACGAGCAGTACTTC	few	TRBJ2-7	TRBD2	TRBV6-2/TRBV6-3
CASSLTGQRNTEAFF	TGCGCCAGCAGCTTGACGGGACAGAGGAACACTGAAGCTTTCTTT	once	TRBJ1-1	TRBD1	TRBV5-1
CASSGPGGLDQPQHF	TGTGCCAGCTCGGGTCCGGGGGGGCTCGATCAGCCCCAGCATTTT	.	TRBJ1-5	.	TRBV2
CASSIPLAGRFRNEQFF	TGTGCCAGTAGTATTCCGCTAGCGGGACGTTTCCGGAATGAGCAGTTCTTC	once	TRBJ2-1	TRBD2	TRBV19
CASSPASGDTQYF	TGTGCCAGCTCACCGGCTAGCGGAGATACGCAGTATTTT	.	TRBJ2-3	TRBD2	TRBV18
CASTEQLNYGYTF	TGTGCCAGCACCGAACAGCTGAACTATGGCTACACCTTC	.	TRBJ1-2	.	TRBV2
CASSLDRTSGKYEQYF	TGTGCCAGCAGCTTAGATCGAACTAGCGGGAAATACGAGCAGTACTTC	once	TRBJ2-7	TRBD2	TRBV11-3
CASSRDRNKNIQYF	TGTGCCAGCAGCAGAGACAGAAACAAAAACATTCAGTACTTC	.	TRBJ2-4	.	TRBV5-4
CASSSRDRARTGETQYF	TGTGCCAGCAGCTCCCGGGACAGGGCTCGGACGGGGGAGACCCAGTACTTC	once	TRBJ2-5	TRBD1	TRBV7-2
CATSRVLGGTTYEQYF	TGTGCCACCAGCAGAGTTCTAGGGGGTACGACCTACGAGCAGTACTTC	.	TRBJ2-7	.	TRBV15
CASSLDQFLTEAFF	TGCGCCAGCAGCTTGGACCAGTTCCTCACTGAAGCTTTCTTT	.	TRBJ1-1	.	TRBV5-1
CASSSTGFLYGYTF	TGTGCCAGCAGTTCCACCGGGTTCCTATATGGCTACACCTTC	.	TRBJ1-2	.	TRBV27
CASSLVLLRRGGFYNEQFF	TGTGCCAGCAGCTTGGTGTTGCTCCGGAGGGGAGGTTTCTACAATGAGCAGTTCTTC	once	TRBJ2-1	.	TRBV5-8
CASRPNARQGRHGYTF	TGTGCCAGCAGACCCAACGCACGACAGGGAAGGCATGGCTACACCTTC	few	TRBJ1-2	TRBD1	TRBV6-6
CASSLGGSNTGELFF	TGTGCCAGCAGCTTAGGCGGTTCGAACACCGGGGAGCTGTTTTTT	few	TRBJ2-2	.	TRBV7-2
CASSVNRGGYEQYF	TGCGCCAGCAGCGTAAACAGGGGTGGTTACGAGCAGTACTTC	.	TRBJ2-7	TRBD1	TRBV5-1
CASSITGTGMHEQYF	TGTGCCAGTAGTATTACCGGGACAGGAATGCACGAGCAGTACTTC	once	TRBJ2-7	TRBD1	TRBV19
CASSSQASGNTIYF	TGTGCCAGTAGTTCACAGGCGTCTGGAAACACCATATATTTT	.	TRBJ1-3	.	TRBV19
CASSLLGGTDTQYF	TGTGCCAGTAGTCTCCTAGGCGGGACAGATACGCAGTATTTT	.	TRBJ2-3	.	TRBV19
CASRATGSSYNEQFF	TGTGCCAGCCGGGCGACGGGGAGCTCCTACAATGAGCAGTTCTTC	.	TRBJ2-1	.	TRBV6-5
CSASEGAVHGYTF	TGCAGTGCTAGTGAGGGGGCTGTGCATGGCTACACCTTC	.	TRBJ1-2	TRBD1	TRBV20-1
CASSPAGGETQYF	TGTGCCAGCTCACCTGCAGGAGGAGAGACCCAGTACTTC	.	TRBJ2-5	.	TRBV18
CASRLQETQYF	TGTGCCAGCAGACTACAAGAGACCCAGTACTTC	.	TRBJ2-5	.	TRBV2
CASSTGLAGDEQYF	TGTGCCAGCAGCACCGGACTAGCGGGAGACGAGCAGTACTTC	.	TRBJ2-7	TRBD2	TRBV7-9
CASSFEGAGNQPQHF	TGCGCCAGCAGCTTCGAGGGGGCTGGTAATCAGCCCCAGCATTTT	few	TRBJ1-5	TRBD1	TRBV5-1
CASSDPTGGPRETQYF	TGTGCCAGCAGCGACCCGACAGGCGGACCAAGAGAGACCCAGTACTTC	.	TRBJ2-5	.	TRBV7-3
CASSVGASGNTIYF	TGTGCCAGCAGCGTTGGGGCCTCTGGAAACACCATATATTTT	once	TRBJ1-3	.	TRBV9
CASRRWGENYGYTF	TGTGCCAGTAGACGCTGGGGCGAAAACTATGGCTACACCTTC	.	TRBJ1-2	.	TRBV19
CASSVRGLSGAGTDTQYF	TGTGCCAGCAGCGTAAGGGGATTATCAGGGGCAGGCACAGATACGCAGTATTTT	once	TRBJ2-3	.	TRBV9
CASSLAGVKETQYF	TGTGCCAGCAGCTTGGCGGGAGTGAAAGAGACCCAGTACTTC	once	TRBJ2-5	TRBD2	TRBV7-2